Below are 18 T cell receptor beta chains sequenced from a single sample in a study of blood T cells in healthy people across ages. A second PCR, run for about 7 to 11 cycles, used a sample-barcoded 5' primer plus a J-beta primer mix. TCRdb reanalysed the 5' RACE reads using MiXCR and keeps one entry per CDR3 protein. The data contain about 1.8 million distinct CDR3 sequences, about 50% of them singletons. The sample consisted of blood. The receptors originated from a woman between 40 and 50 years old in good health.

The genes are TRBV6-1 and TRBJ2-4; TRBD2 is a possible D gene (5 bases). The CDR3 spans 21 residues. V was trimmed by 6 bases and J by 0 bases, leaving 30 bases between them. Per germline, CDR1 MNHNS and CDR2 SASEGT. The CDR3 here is CASRLATYPGSQDLAKNIQYF. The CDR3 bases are TGTGCCAGCAGACTTGCAACGTATCCGGGGTCCCAGGATCTAGCCAAAAACATTCAGTACTTC.

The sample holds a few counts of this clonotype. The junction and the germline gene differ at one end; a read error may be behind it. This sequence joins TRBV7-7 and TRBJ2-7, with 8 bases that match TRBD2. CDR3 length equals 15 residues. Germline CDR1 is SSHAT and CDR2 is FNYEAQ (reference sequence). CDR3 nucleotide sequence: TGTGCTAGCAGCAAGGAGCGGGGGCCCTCCTACGAGCAGTACTTC. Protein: CASSKERGPSYEQYF.

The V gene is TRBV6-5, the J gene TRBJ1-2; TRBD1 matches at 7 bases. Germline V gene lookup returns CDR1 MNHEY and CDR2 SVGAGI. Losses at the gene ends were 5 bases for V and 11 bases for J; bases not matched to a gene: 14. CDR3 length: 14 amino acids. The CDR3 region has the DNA TGTGCCAGCAGTACCCGGGACAGTGAATTCAGTTACACCTTC. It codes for CASSTRDSEFSYTF.

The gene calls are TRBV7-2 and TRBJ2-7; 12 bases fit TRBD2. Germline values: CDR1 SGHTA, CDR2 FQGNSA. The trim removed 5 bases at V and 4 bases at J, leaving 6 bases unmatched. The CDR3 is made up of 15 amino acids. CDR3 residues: CASSETSGGYYEQYF. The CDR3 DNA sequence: TGTGCCAGCAGCGAAACTAGCGGGGGGTATTACGAGCAGTACTTC. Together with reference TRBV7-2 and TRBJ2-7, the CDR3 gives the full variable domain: GAGVSQSPSNKVTEKGKDVELRCDPISGHTALYWYRQSLGQGLEFLIYFQGNSAPDKSGLPSDRFSAERTGGSVSTLTIQRTQQEDSAVYLCASSETSGGYYEQYFGPGTRLTVT.

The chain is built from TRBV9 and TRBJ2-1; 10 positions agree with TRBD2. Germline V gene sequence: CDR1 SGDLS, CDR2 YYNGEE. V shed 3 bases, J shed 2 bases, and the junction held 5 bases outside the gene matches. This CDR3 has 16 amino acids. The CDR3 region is CASSEKAGGTYNEQFF. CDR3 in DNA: TGTGCCAGCAGCGAGAAAGCGGGGGGGACCTACAATGAGCAGTTCTTC.

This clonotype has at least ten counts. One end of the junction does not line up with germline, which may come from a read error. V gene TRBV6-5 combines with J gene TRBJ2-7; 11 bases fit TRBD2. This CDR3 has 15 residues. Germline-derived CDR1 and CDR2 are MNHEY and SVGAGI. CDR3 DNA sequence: TGCGCCAGCAGCCAATCCGGGACTAGCGGCTACGAGCAGTACTTC. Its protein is CASSQSGTSGYEQYF.

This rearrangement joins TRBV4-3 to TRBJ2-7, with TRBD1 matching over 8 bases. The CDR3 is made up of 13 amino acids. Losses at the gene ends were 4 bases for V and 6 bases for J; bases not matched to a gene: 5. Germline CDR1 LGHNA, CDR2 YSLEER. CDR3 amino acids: CASSRSGGSEQYF. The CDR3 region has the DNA TGCGCCAGCAGCCGGTCAGGGGGCAGCGAGCAGTACTTC.

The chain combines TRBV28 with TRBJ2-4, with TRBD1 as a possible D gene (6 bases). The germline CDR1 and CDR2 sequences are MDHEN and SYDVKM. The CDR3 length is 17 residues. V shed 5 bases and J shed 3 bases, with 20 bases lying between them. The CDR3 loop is CASSPWAGEIGKNIQYF. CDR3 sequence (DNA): TGTGCCAGCAGTCCCTGGGCAGGGGAGATCGGCAAAAACATTCAGTACTTC.

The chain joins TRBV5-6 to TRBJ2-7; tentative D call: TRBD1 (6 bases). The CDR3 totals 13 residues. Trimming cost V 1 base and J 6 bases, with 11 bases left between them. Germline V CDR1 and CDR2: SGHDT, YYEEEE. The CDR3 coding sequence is TGTGCCAGCAGCTTGACAGGGTTGGGCGAGCAGTACTTC. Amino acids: CASSLTGLGEQYF.

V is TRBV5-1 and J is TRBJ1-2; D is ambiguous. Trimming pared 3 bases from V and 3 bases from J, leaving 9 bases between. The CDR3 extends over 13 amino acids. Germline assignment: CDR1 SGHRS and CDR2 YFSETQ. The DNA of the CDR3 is TGCGCCAGCAGCTCCGCAATAGACTATGGCTACACCTTC. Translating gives CASSSAIDYGYTF. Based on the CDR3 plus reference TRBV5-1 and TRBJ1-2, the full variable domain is KAGVTQTPRYLIKTRGQQVTLSCSPISGHRSVSWYQQTPGQGLQFLFEYFSETQRNKGNFPGRFSGRQFSNSRSEMNVSTLELGDSALYLCASSSAIDYGYTFGSGTRLTVV.

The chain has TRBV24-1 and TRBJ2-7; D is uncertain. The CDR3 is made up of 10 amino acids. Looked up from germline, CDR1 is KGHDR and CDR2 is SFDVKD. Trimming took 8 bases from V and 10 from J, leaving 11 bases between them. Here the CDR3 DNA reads TGTGCCACCATCTTAAAAACCCAGTACTTC. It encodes CATILKTQYF.

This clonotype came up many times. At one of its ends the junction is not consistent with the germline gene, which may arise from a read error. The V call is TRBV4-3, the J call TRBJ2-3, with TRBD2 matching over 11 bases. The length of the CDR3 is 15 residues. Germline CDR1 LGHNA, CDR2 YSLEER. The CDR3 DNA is TGTGCCAGCAGCCAACTAGCGGGGGGCACAGATACGCAGTATTTT. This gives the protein CASSQLAGGTDTQYF.

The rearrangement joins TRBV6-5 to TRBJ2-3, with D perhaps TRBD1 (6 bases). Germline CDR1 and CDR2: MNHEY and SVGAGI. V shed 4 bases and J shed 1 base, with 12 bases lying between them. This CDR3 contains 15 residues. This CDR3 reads CASSSVGAGTDTQYF. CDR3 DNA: TGTGCCAGCAGTTCGGTGGGGGCTGGCACAGATACGCAGTATTTT.

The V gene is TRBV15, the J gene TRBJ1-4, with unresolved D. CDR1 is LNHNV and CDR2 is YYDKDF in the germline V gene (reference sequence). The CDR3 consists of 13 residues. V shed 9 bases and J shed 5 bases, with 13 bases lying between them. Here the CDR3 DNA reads TGTGCCACTTCCGGCAGCGCAAATGAAAAACTGTTTTTT. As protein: CATSGSANEKLFF.

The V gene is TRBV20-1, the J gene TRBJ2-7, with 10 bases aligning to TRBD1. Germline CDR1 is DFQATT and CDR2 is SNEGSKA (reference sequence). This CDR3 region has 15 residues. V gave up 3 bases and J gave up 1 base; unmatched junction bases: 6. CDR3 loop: CSASNPGQGSYEQYF. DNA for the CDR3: TGCAGTGCTAGTAATCCGGGACAGGGGTCCTACGAGCAGTACTTC.

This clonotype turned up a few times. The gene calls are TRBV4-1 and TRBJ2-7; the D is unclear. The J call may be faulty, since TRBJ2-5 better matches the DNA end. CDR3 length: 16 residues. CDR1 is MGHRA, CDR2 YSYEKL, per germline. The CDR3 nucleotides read TGCGCCAGCAGCCCTACCGGGCTCGCGTCTGATCGGACCCAGTACTTC. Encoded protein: CASSPTGLASDRTQYF.

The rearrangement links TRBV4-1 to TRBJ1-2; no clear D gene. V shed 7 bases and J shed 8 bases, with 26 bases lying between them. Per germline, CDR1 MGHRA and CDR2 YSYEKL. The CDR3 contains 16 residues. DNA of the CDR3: TGCGCCAGCACCCCGACACAGACGGCGATCGGAGGCGGCTACACCTTC. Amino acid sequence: CASTPTQTAIGGGYTF.

CDR3 loop: CASSSFSKGGYTF. Written as DNA, the CDR3 is TGTGCCAGCAGTTCTTTTTCTAAAGGTGGCTACACCTTC. The V gene is TRBV27, the J gene TRBJ1-2; no firm D call. The V gene's germline CDR1 is MNHEY and CDR2 SMNVEV (reference sequence). Trimming removed 4 bases at V and 7 bases at J, with 13 bases between. This CDR3 has 13 amino acids.